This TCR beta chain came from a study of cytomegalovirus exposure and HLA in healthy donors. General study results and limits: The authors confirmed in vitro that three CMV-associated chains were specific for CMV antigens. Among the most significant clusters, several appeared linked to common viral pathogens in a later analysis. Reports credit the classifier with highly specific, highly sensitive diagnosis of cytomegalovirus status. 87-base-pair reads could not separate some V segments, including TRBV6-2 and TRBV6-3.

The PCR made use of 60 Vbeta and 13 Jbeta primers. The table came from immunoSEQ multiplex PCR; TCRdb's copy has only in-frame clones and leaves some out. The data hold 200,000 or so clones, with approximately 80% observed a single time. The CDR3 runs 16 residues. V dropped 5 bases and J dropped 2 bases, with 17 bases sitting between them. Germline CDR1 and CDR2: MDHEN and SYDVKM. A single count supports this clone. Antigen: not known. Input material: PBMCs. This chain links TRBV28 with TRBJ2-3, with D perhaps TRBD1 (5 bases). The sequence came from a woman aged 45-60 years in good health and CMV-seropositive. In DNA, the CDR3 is TGTGCCAGCAGTATCCAAATTGGGGCAGACACAGATACGCAGTATTTT. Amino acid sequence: CASSIQIGADTDTQYF. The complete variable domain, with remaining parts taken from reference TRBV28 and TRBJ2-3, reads DVKVTQSSRYLVKRTGEKVFLECVQDMDHENMFWYRQDPGLGLRLIYFSYDVKMKEKGDIPEGYSVSREKKERFSLILESASTNQTSMYLCASSIQIGADTDTQYFGPGTRLTVL.